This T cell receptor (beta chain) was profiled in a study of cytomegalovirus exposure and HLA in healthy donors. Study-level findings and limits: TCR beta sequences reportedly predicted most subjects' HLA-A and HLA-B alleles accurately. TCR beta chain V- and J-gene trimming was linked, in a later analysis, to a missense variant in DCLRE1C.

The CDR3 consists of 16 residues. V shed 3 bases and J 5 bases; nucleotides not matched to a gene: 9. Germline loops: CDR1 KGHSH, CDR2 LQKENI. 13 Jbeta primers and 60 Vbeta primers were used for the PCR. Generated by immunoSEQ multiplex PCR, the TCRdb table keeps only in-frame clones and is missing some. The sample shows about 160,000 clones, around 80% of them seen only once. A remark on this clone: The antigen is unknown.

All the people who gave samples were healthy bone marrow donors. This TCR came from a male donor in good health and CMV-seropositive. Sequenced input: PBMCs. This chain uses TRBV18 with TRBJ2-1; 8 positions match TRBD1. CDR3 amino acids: CASSPRSGTGNNEQFF. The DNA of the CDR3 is TGTGCCAGCTCACCTCGTTCCGGGACAGGCAACAATGAGCAGTTCTTC.